This T cell receptor (beta chain) was sequenced for a study of shared clonotypes between healthy human individuals. Study outcomes and limitations: Only blood was sampled; tissue repertoires likely differ.

With respect to this clone: Its antigen remains unidentified.

V was trimmed by 4 bases and J by 3 bases, leaving 13 bases between them. CDR3 length equals 14 residues. For every subset, genomic DNA was evenly distributed across several immunoSEQ plates. The unsorted PBMC sample used ten immunoSEQ deep assay plates. The data were produced by immunoSEQ multiplex PCR, yet TCRdb's version contains in-frame clones alone and is incomplete. The sample includes fewer than 650,000 clones, roughly 72% of them seen just once. Sequencing used PBMCs. The rearrangement uses TRBV5-3 and TRBJ2-5, with D tentatively TRBD2 (5 bases). Being an ORF, TRBV5-3 has a function that is uncertain. The sequence derives from a woman aged 40 to 55 in good health. Some clones in this sample may be carry-over from other donors' samples. The CDR3 nucleotides read TGTGCCAGAAGCCCCGGACTGGGCAAAGAGACCCAGTACTTC. Translated: CARSPGLGKETQYF.